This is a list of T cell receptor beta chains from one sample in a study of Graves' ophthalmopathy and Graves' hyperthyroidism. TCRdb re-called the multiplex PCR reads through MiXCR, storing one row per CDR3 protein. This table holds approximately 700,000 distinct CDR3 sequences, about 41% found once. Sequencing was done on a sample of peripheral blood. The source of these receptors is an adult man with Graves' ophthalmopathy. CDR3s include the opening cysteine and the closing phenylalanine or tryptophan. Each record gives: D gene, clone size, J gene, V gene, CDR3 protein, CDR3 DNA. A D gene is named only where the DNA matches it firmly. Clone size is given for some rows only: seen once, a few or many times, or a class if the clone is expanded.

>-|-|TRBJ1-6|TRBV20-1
CSAEGTLANSPLHF
TGCAGTGCCGAGGGGACACTGGCAAATTCACCCCTCCACTTT
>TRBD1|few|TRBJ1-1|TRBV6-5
CASSYSDRGRGTEAFF
TGTGCCAGCAGTTACTCGGACAGGGGGCGCGGCACTGAAGCTTTCTTT
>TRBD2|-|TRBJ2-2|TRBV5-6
CASSSRDYNTGELFF
TGTGCCAGCAGCAGCCGGGACTATAACACCGGGGAGCTGTTTTTT
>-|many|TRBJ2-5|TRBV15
CATSRDFSGETQYF
TGTGCCACCAGCAGAGATTTTTCTGGGGAGACCCAGTACTTC
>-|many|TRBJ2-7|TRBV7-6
CASSLGNRPYEQYF
TGTGCCAGCAGCTTAGGGAACAGACCCTACGAGCAGTACTTC
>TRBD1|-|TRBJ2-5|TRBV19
CASSTTGTVPLETQYF
TGTGCCAGTAGTACAACCGGGACAGTCCCCTTGGAGACCCAGTACTTC
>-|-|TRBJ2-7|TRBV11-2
CASSPTWAVFYEQYF
TGTGCCAGCAGCCCCACCTGGGCAGTATTCTACGAGCAGTACTTC
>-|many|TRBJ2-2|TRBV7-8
CASSLLVGAITGELFF
TGTGCCAGCAGCTTATTGGTAGGGGCGATCACCGGGGAGCTGTTTTTT
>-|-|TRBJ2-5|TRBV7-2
CASNLGRAASETQYF
TGTGCCAGCAACTTAGGGCGGGCCGCCAGCGAGACCCAGTACTTC
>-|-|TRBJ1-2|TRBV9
CASSVAPIRFGLTYGYTF
TGTGCCAGCAGCGTAGCTCCCATAAGGTTCGGCTTAACCTATGGCTACACCTTC
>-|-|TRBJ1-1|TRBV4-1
CASSQVSLNTEAFF
TGCGCCAGCAGCCAAGTCTCTCTGAACACTGAAGCTTTCTTT
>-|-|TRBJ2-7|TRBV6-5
CASSGSTPWVRVYEQYF
TGTGCCAGCAGTGGATCTACCCCGTGGGTCAGGGTCTACGAGCAGTACTTC
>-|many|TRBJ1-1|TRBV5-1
CASSFFVDSEHEAFF
TGCGCCAGCAGTTTTTTCGTGGACAGTGAACATGAAGCTTTCTTT
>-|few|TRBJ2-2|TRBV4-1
CASRQQLLANTGELFF
TGCGCCAGCAGGCAACAATTACTTGCGAACACCGGGGAGCTGTTTTTT
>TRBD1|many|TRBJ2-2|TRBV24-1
CATSDDRDRGTGELFF
TGTGCCACCAGTGATGACCGGGACAGGGGCACCGGGGAGCTGTTTTTT
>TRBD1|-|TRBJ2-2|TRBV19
CASSIGDRVTGELFF
TGTGCCAGTAGTATAGGAGACAGGGTCACCGGGGAGCTGTTTTTT
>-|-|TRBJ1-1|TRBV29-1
CSVDSYSGGQAFF
TGCAGCGTTGACAGTTACTCGGGAGGTCAAGCTTTCTTT
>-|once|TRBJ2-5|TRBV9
CASSAGPGRHRSTQYF
TGTGCCAGCAGCGCTGGGCCCGGGCGGCACAGAAGTACACAGTACTTC
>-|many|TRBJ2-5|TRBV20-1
CSARGDSQETQYF
TGCAGTGCTAGAGGAGACAGTCAAGAGACCCAGTACTTC
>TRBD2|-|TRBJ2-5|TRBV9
CASSVDDGGAETQYF
TGTGCCAGCAGCGTAGACGACGGGGGGGCCGAGACCCAGTACTTC
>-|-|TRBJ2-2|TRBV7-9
CASSSVLLGELFF
TGTGCCAGCAGCTCCGTCCTACTAGGGGAGCTGTTTTTT
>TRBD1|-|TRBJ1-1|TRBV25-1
CASRVGTGAFF
TGTGCCAGCAGAGTGGGGACAGGAGCTTTCTTT
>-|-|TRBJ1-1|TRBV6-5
CASRSRVGEAFF
TGTGCCAGCAGGTCTAGGGTAGGCGAAGCTTTCTTT
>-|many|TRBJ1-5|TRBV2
CASTAGGVQGESAHSNQPQHF
TGTGCCAGCACTGCCGGGGGGGTTCAGGGAGAATCCGCCCATAGCAATCAGCCCCAGCATTTT
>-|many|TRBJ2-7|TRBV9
CASSVDPGSSYEQYF
TGTGCCAGCAGCGTAGACCCGGGGTCATCCTACGAGCAGTACTTC
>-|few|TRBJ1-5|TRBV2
CASQEGGDQPQHF
TGTGCCAGCCAGGAGGGGGGAGATCAGCCCCAGCATTTT
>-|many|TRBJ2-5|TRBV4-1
CASSQDGTEGETQYF
TGCGCCAGCAGCCAAGATGGGACGGAGGGTGAGACCCAGTACTTC
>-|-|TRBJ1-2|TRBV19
CASTMDGGFQDGYTF
TGTGCCAGTACCATGGACGGGGGCTTTCAGGATGGCTACACCTTC
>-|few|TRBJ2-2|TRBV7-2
CASSLSARRGELFF
TGTGCCAGCAGTTTGTCGGCACGGCGGGGGGAGCTGTTTTTT
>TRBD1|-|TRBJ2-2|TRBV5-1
CASSFTGQTNTGELFF
TGCGCCAGCAGCTTTACGGGACAGACGAACACCGGGGAGCTGTTTTTT
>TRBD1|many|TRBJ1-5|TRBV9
CASSATGGADQPQHF
TGTGCCAGCAGCGCGACAGGGGGCGCAGATCAGCCCCAGCATTTT